Listed below are T cell receptor beta chains from one sample, sequenced in a study of T cell changes during pregnancy in multiple sclerosis. Libraries were prepared by immunoSEQ multiplex PCR; TCRdb keeps only in-frame clonotypes and omits some of them. Of 78,000 or so clones in the sample, about 91% were seen once. Source: peripheral blood, taken before pregnancy. The receptors were sampled from a female donor with multiple sclerosis, enrolled in a pregnancy study. Each CDR3 is given with its conserved first and last residue. Each record gives: J gene, V gene, D gene, clone size, CDR3 DNA, CDR3 protein. A D gene is named only where the DNA matches it firmly. Expanded clones get a size class; other rows say once, few or many, or leave the size out.

>TRBJ2-3|TRBV29-1|TRBD2|NA
TGCAGCGTTGAGGGACTAGCGGGGACTTCAACAGATACGCAGTATTTT
CSVEGLAGTSTDTQYF
>TRBJ1-2|TRBV2|TRBD1|NA
TGTGCCAGCCGGGACAGGGACTATGGCTACACCTTC
CASRDRDYGYTF
>TRBJ2-7|TRBV20-1|NA|NA
TGCAGTGCCGAAGGGACTGGCGAGCAGTACTTC
CSAEGTGEQYF
>TRBJ2-7|TRBV4-2|TRBD2|NA
TGTGCCAGCAGCCCTCGACTAGCGGGGAACTACGAGCAGTACTTC
CASSPRLAGNYEQYF
>TRBJ1-2|TRBV5-1|TRBD1|NA
TGCGCCAGCAGCACCAGGGACAGGGGTTGGGGCTACACCTTC
CASSTRDRGWGYTF
>TRBJ2-7|TRBV4-1|TRBD1|NA
TGCGCCAGCAGCCAAGTCCAGACAGGGTTCGGGCAGTACTTC
CASSQVQTGFGQYF
>TRBJ2-3|TRBV7-8|TRBD2|NA
TGTGCCAGCAGCCGAGGTAGCGGGGGGGCGGCAGATACGCAGTATTTT
CASSRGSGGAADTQYF
>TRBJ2-3|TRBV9|TRBD2|NA
TGTGCCAGCAGCGGCGGGGGAGCTAGAGGACAAGATACGCAGTATTTT
CASSGGGARGQDTQYF
>TRBJ2-7|TRBV6-1|NA|NA
TGTGCCAGCAGTGTCTGGGCGAGCTCCTACGAGCAGTACTTC
CASSVWASSYEQYF
>TRBJ1-2|TRBV18|NA|NA
TGTGCCAGCTCACCACCTGTGAGGGAAGCCTATGGCTACACCTTC
CASSPPVREAYGYTF
>TRBJ2-3|TRBV19|NA|NA
TGTGCCAGTAGTAAGGGACTGGGGGCAGATACGCAGTATTTT
CASSKGLGADTQYF
>TRBJ2-5|TRBV11-2|TRBD1|NA
TGTGCCAGCAGCTTTTCGACAGGGGGCAAGGAGACCCAGTACTTC
CASSFSTGGKETQYF
>TRBJ2-1|TRBV30|TRBD2|NA
TGTGCCTGGAGTGTACGAGGACTAGCGGAGTACAATGAGCAGTTCTTC
CAWSVRGLAEYNEQFF
>TRBJ1-1|TRBV7-9|TRBD1|NA
TGTGCCAGCAGCCCTTCGGACAGGGGGTACACTGAAGCTTTCTTT
CASSPSDRGYTEAFF
>TRBJ1-5|TRBV10-3|TRBD1|NA
TGTGCCATCAGTGATATAACAGGGGTTCAGCCCCAGCATTTT
CAISDITGVQPQHF
>TRBJ1-4|TRBV6-1|NA|NA
TGTGCCAGCAGCCTTGGGGGGGGAGGAGATGAAAAACTGTTTTTT
CASSLGGGGDEKLFF
>TRBJ1-4|TRBV6-1|NA|NA
TGTGCCAGCAGTAAATGGGGAGGTGGGGTTGAAAAACTGTTTTTT
CASSKWGGGVEKLFF
>TRBJ2-2|TRBV19|NA|NA
TGTGCCAGTTTCGGCACCGGGGAGCTGTTTTTT
CASFGTGELFF
>TRBJ2-7|TRBV7-2|TRBD1|NA
TGTGCCAGCAGCGCCCGCGGGACAGGGGTGGCCTACGAGCAGTACTTC
CASSARGTGVAYEQYF
>TRBJ1-1|TRBV7-3|NA|NA
TGTGCCAGCAGCTTAGGTCCGCGGCAGAACACTGAAGCTTTCTTT
CASSLGPRQNTEAFF
>TRBJ2-2|TRBV5-1|TRBD1|NA
TGCGCCAGCAGCTCGTCTCTTTGGACAGGGCAGAACACCGGGGAGCTGTTTTTT
CASSSSLWTGQNTGELFF
>TRBJ2-3|TRBV7-9|NA|NA
TGTGCCAGCAGCTCCCCGGGTCTGGCGGGCGATACGCAGTATTTT
CASSSPGLAGDTQYF
>TRBJ2-3|TRBV5-6|TRBD1|NA
TGTGCCAGCAGCTCACCGGGACAGGGTCCAGATACGCAGTATTTT
CASSSPGQGPDTQYF
>TRBJ2-1|TRBV6-5|TRBD2|once
TGTGCCAGCAGTTACGGCCCTAGCGGGGGTTACAATGAGCAGTTCTTC
CASSYGPSGGYNEQFF
>TRBJ2-3|TRBV2|TRBD2|NA
TGTGCCGAGCAGGGGTCGGCTAGCGGGGACAACACAGATACGCAGTATTTT
CAEQGSASGDNTDTQYF